In its sample, the clone carrying this TCR beta chain was seen once. Its matching antigen is unknown. The data stem from a study of Ad26.COV2.S vaccination and SARS-CoV-2 variants. Study-level background: As a participant in COV1001, the donor was in the Ad26.COV2.S trial arm. General study results and limits: Considerable breadth of spike-specific CD8+ and CD4+ T cell responses has reportedly been documented following vaccination.

CDR3 length equals 16 residues. Trimming took 1 base from V and 2 from J; bases not matched to a gene: 5. Per germline, CDR1 SGHRS and CDR2 YFSETQ. The treatment here: some 20 received Ad26.COV2.S at low or high dose, single or two shots; roughly five received placebo; per-sample allocation not given. The study sampled participants on day 63 after the first vaccine or placebo injection. This vaccine is an Ad26 vector that expresses the Wuhan-strain SARS-CoV-2 spike. Assay: immunoSEQ multiplex PCR; the TCRdb copy retains only in-frame clones and omits some. The sample consists of 300,000 to 500,000 clones, approximately 90% of them appearing once.

The chain uses TRBV5-1 and TRBJ2-2, with TRBD1 identical over 7 bases. The receptor comes from a person aged 18 to 65 who received the Ad26.COV2.S COVID-19 vaccine or a placebo. The specimen was peripheral blood, collected in a trial of Ad26.COV2.S vaccine versus placebo. CDR3 in amino acids: CASSLSRDSNTGELFF. CDR3 nucleotides: TGCGCCAGCAGCTTGTCCCGGGACAGTAACACCGGGGAGCTGTTTTTT.